Presented here are 24 T cell receptor beta chains from one specimen sequenced in a study of cytotoxic CD8 clonotypes in ibrutinib-treated CLL. TCRdb keeps only in-frame clones here, not all; method: immunoSEQ multiplex PCR. Here the sample spans roughly 42,000 clones, approximately 67% being singletons. Sequencing was performed on PBMCs, taken at disease progression, from a patient treated with ibrutinib. These TCRs come from a human donor with chronic lymphocytic leukemia.

This chain uses TRBV7-2 with TRBJ2-7, with D possibly TRBD2 on 6 matching bases. V was pared by 0 bases and J by 0 bases, with 9 bases between. CDR3 length: 15 residues. Per the germline V gene, CDR1 is SGHTA and CDR2 is FQGNSA. CDR3 loop: CASSLAGTLSYEQYF. The CDR3, as DNA: TGTGCCAGCAGCTTAGCCGGGACTCTCTCCTACGAGCAGTACTTC. Full variable domain (rest looked up from reference TRBV7-2 and TRBJ2-7): GAGVSQSPSNKVTEKGKDVELRCDPISGHTALYWYRQSLGQGLEFLIYFQGNSAPDKSGLPSDRFSAERTGGSVSTLTIQRTQQEDSAVYLCASSLAGTLSYEQYFGPGTRLTVT.

This clone was seen more than once but under ten times. The chain is built from TRBV5-1 and TRBJ1-5, with D tentatively TRBD1 (5 bases). The germline CDR1 and CDR2 sequences are SGHRS and YFSETQ. V was pared by 4 bases and J by 7 bases, with 12 bases between. The CDR3 has 13 residues. In DNA, the CDR3 is TGCGCCAGCAGCGGAGGGGAGGGCCAGCCCCAGCATTTT. This sequence encodes CASSGGEGQPQHF.

This chain joins TRBV27 and TRBJ1-4; maybe TRBD1 (6 bases). In germline, CDR1 is MNHEY, CDR2 SMNVEV (reference sequence). The CDR3 runs to 15 residues. Between the trimmed V and J ends, which lost 6 bases and 0 bases, there was a span of 11 bases. CDR3 nucleotide sequence: TGTGCCAGCAGGCCGACAGGAGCAACTAATGAAAAACTGTTTTTT. This encodes CASRPTGATNEKLFF.

The chain combines TRBV11-1 with TRBJ1-3, with 7 bases fitting TRBD1. Germline V gene data show CDR1 as SGHAT and CDR2 as FQDESV (reference sequence). Losses at the gene ends were 5 bases for V and 3 bases for J; bases not matched to a gene: 10. The CDR3 has 16 amino acids. The CDR3 is CASSQGTVLFGNTIYF. The DNA of the CDR3 is TGTGCCAGCAGCCAGGGGACAGTGTTGTTTGGAAACACCATATATTTT.

The chain couples TRBV13 to TRBJ2-1, with 7 positions matching TRBD1. Germline V gives CDR1 PRHDT, CDR2 FYEKMQ (reference sequence). V shed 3 bases and J 5 bases; nucleotides not matched to a gene: 4. The CDR3 has 14 amino acids. This CDR3 is CASSFGTANNEQFF. CDR3 coding DNA: TGTGCCAGCAGCTTCGGGACAGCCAACAATGAGCAGTTCTTC.

The chain employs TRBV9 and TRBJ1-2; D perhaps matches TRBD1 (5 bases). The CDR3 extends over 12 amino acids. V was pared by 0 bases and J by 8 bases, with 8 bases between. Germline CDR1 is SGDLS and CDR2 is YYNGEE. Written as DNA, the CDR3 is TGTGCCAGCAGCGTAGATGGGGCCGGCTACACCTTC. This gives the protein CASSVDGAGYTF. The variable domain in full, with the rest retrieved from reference TRBV9 and TRBJ1-2, is DSGVTQTPKHLITATGQRVTLRCSPRSGDLSVYWYQQSLDQGLQFLIQYYNGEERAKGNILERFSAQQFPDLHSELNLSSLELGDSALYFCASSVDGAGYTFGSGTRLTVV.

This clone was observed a handful of times. V is TRBV5-8 and J is TRBJ1-2, with D tentatively TRBD1 (5 bases). Per germline, CDR1 SGHTS and CDR2 YDEGEE. This CDR3 has 16 residues. V lost 4 bases, J lost 4 bases, and 20 bases lay in between. DNA for the CDR3: TGTGCCAGCAGCCCATGGGGCAGGGAAAATTCCTATGGCTACACCTTC. Its protein product is CASSPWGRENSYGYTF.

V usage is TRBV2 and J usage is TRBJ2-2; D remains ambiguous. Germline loops: CDR1 SNHLY, CDR2 FYNNEI. This CDR3 comprises 15 residues. The V end was cut by 4 bases, the J end by 4 bases, with 13 bases between. The CDR3 here is CASSVRLASTGELFF. Here the CDR3 DNA reads TGTGCCAGCAGTGTGAGACTCGCCTCCACCGGGGAGCTGTTTTTT.

This clone was seen a handful of times. This rearrangement joins TRBV27 to TRBJ1-2; a possible D gene is TRBD1 (6 bases). Germline CDR1 reads MNHEY; CDR2 reads SMNVEV (reference sequence). This CDR3 is 13 amino acids long. Trimming cost V 5 bases and J 8 bases, with 15 bases left between them. The CDR3 DNA reads TGTGCCAGCAGTACATACAGGGAGGAGGGCTACACCTTC. Its translation is CASSTYREEGYTF.

The table lists this clone with a count of one. J is TRBJ2-3 and V is TRBV29-1; 10 nucleotides line up with TRBD2. Germline lookup yields CDR1 SQVTM and CDR2 ANQGSEA. This CDR3 has 15 residues. Trimming took 7 bases from V and 0 from J; bases not matched to a gene: 7. The CDR3 DNA sequence: TGCAGCGCTGGACTAGCGGCGATTAGCACAGATACGCAGTATTTT. Protein sequence: CSAGLAAISTDTQYF.

The J gene is TRBJ2-7, the V gene TRBV28; tentatively, D is TRBD1 (6 bases). This CDR3 has 16 amino acids. The germline V and J ends were trimmed by 3 bases and 1 base, with 16 bases remaining between them. Looked up from germline, CDR1 is MDHEN and CDR2 is SYDVKM. CDR3 DNA sequence: TGTGCCAGCAGTTTGGACAGCTTATCCCTATCCTACGAGCAGTACTTC. Translation: CASSLDSLSLSYEQYF.

V gene TRBV19 combines with J gene TRBJ1-1; D may be TRBD1 (5 bases). The V end was cut by 3 bases, the J end by 5 bases, with 10 bases between. The CDR3 contains 13 residues. The germline V gene has CDR1 LNHDA and CDR2 SQIVND (reference sequence). In nucleotides, the CDR3 is TGTGCCAGTAGTATTCAGGGCGGAACTGAAGCTTTCTTT. It yields the protein CASSIQGGTEAFF.

The gene calls are TRBV7-3 and TRBJ2-1; D is possibly TRBD1 (5 bases). This CDR3 is built from 13 residues. The V gene's germline CDR1 is SGHTA and CDR2 FQGTGA. Trimming shortened V by 3 bases and J by 9 bases, and 12 bases separated the two germline ends. CDR3 in amino acids: CASSFARQGEQFF. The CDR3, as DNA: TGTGCCAGCAGCTTCGCGAGGCAGGGTGAGCAGTTCTTC.

This clone was seen more than once but under ten times. The chain combines TRBV30 with TRBJ1-5; 7 bases fit TRBD1. Germline CDR1 is GTSNPN and CDR2 is SVGIG (reference sequence). J gave up 8 bases and V 3 bases, and 7 bases lay outside the gene matches. CDR3 length: 13 residues. The CDR3 reads CAWRGRGLEPQHF. The CDR3 coding sequence is TGTGCCTGGAGGGGAAGGGGGCTGGAGCCCCAGCATTTT.

V usage is TRBV5-1 and J usage is TRBJ1-2; possible D gene TRBD1, 5 bases. In germline, CDR1 is SGHRS, CDR2 YFSETQ. The CDR3 runs to 16 residues. Trimming cost V 0 bases and J 7 bases, with 19 bases left between them. CDR3 DNA: TGCGCCAGCAGCTTGGCCCCTCAGGGTCCGGCGGTTGGCTACACCTTC. Translation: CASSLAPQGPAVGYTF.

The rearrangement links TRBV7-2 to TRBJ2-7, with 7 bases identical to TRBD2. The germline gives CDR1 SGHTA, CDR2 FQGNSA. The CDR3 covers 17 residues. V trimming: 3 bases; J trimming: 0 bases; junction bases outside the gene matches: 11. The CDR3 spells CASSFTSVSPRSYEQYF. Written as DNA, the CDR3 is TGTGCCAGCAGCTTCACTAGCGTTTCCCCTCGCTCCTACGAGCAGTACTTC.

The V and J genes are TRBV11-2 and TRBJ2-3; D not certain. Germline V lookup: CDR1 SGHAT, CDR2 FQNNGV. This CDR3 has 11 residues. V was trimmed by 4 bases and J by 6 bases, leaving 5 bases between them. The CDR3, as DNA: TGTGCCAGCAGCTCTGTCGATACGCAGTATTTT. Its protein is CASSSVDTQYF.

J is TRBJ2-2 and V is TRBV5-1; TRBD2 matches at 14 bases. This CDR3 has 15 amino acids. Germline V gene data show CDR1 as SGHRS and CDR2 as YFSETQ. Trimming removed 7 bases from V and 2 bases from J; junction bases left unmatched: 1. The CDR3 DNA reads as TGCGCCAGCGGACTAGCGGGAGGAAACACCGGGGAGCTGTTTTTT. Its protein is CASGLAGGNTGELFF.

The rearrangement uses TRBV7-2 and TRBJ1-2; maybe TRBD1 (6 bases). Germline CDR1 reads SGHTA; CDR2 reads FQGNSA. This CDR3 has 16 amino acids. Trimming cost V 5 bases and J 5 bases, with 21 bases left between them. DNA for the CDR3: TGTGCCAGCAGCCCCCGGACAGCCTGGGGGCCGTATGGCTACACCTTC. Protein product: CASSPRTAWGPYGYTF.

This clone showed up just a few times. The chain is built from TRBV27 and TRBJ2-1; a possible D gene is TRBD2 (6 bases). The V end lost 2 bases, the J end lost 6 bases, and 20 bases lay between the germline ends. Germline V CDR1 and CDR2: MNHEY, SMNVEV (reference sequence). CDR3 size: 17 residues. The CDR3 region is CASSLGRRGGDGNEQFF. The CDR3 region has the DNA TGTGCCAGCAGTTTAGGTAGAAGGGGCGGGGACGGCAATGAGCAGTTCTTC.

The chain uses TRBV5-6 and TRBJ2-1; 7 positions match TRBD2. The V gene end was trimmed by 0 bases and the J gene end by 4 bases; junction bases not matched to a gene: 4. Germline V gives CDR1 SGHDT, CDR2 YYEEEE. This CDR3 spans 15 amino acids. The DNA for the CDR3 is TGTGCCAGCAGCTTGGTGTTAGCGGGTTACAATGAGCAGTTCTTC. Translating it yields CASSLVLAGYNEQFF.

V is TRBV11-3 and J is TRBJ2-1; D possibly corresponds to TRBD2 (5 bases). V was cut by 1 base and J by 0 bases, with 7 bases left in between. This CDR3 has 15 residues. Germline V gene data show CDR1 as SGHNT and CDR2 as YENEEA. CDR3 in DNA: TGTGCCAGCAGCTTAGGGGAGAGCTCCTACAATGAGCAGTTCTTC. Amino acid sequence: CASSLGESSYNEQFF.

The chain couples TRBV19 to TRBJ2-1; D could derive from TRBD1 or TRBD2 (5 bases each). Trimming left V 6 bases short and J 2 bases short, with 8 bases between. The CDR3 extends over 13 amino acids. Germline-derived CDR1 and CDR2 are LNHDA and SQIVND (reference sequence). The CDR3 spells CASRTGPYNEQFF. The CDR3, as DNA: TGTGCCAGTAGGACGGGACCCTACAATGAGCAGTTCTTC.

The rearrangement uses TRBV2 and TRBJ1-4, with no clear D. Germline V gene lookup returns CDR1 SNHLY and CDR2 FYNNEI. The CDR3 has 13 amino acids. V lost 6 bases, J lost 8 bases, and 13 bases lay in between. For the CDR3, the DNA is TGTGCCAGCAGCGGAGAATCAGGAGAAAAACTGTTTTTT. This translates into CASSGESGEKLFF.